What follows are 14 T cell receptor beta chains derived from one specimen sequenced in a study of T cells in narcolepsy. Repertoires were generated with immunoSEQ multiplex PCR, while TCRdb's copy carries only in-frame clones and drops some. The sample has over 10,000 clones, roughly nine tenths seen once. The material sequenced was CD45RA- memory CD4+ T cells from PBMCs. The receptors come from a human donor with narcolepsy.

V and J are TRBV7-3 and TRBJ1-3; 8 bases match TRBD1. The CDR3 spans 17 residues. The germline V gene encodes CDR1 SGHTA and CDR2 FQGTGA. V was pared by 5 bases and J by 0 bases, with 9 bases of the junction left unmatched. The CDR3 region is CASSPQGGQISGNTIYF. The CDR3 DNA follows: TGTGCCAGCAGCCCACAGGGGGGGCAAATCTCTGGAAACACCATATATTTT.

This clone has just one count. The genes are TRBV5-4 and TRBJ2-1; TRBD2 agrees at 9 bases. The germline V gene has CDR1 SGHNT and CDR2 YYREEE (reference sequence). The length of the CDR3 is 15 residues. The V segment lost 2 bases and the J segment 8 bases; nucleotides outside the gene matches: 8. Here the CDR3 DNA reads TGTGCCAGCAGCTTACGAGCGGGAGGTAATGATGAGCAGTTCTTC. Translation: CASSLRAGGNDEQFF. Filled out from reference TRBV5-4 and TRBJ2-1, the complete variable domain reads ETGVTQSPTHLIKTRGQQVTLRCSSQSGHNTVSWYQQALGQGPQFIFQYYREEENGRGNFPPRFSGLQFPNYSSELNVNALELDDSALYLCASSLRAGGNDEQFFGPGTRLTVL.

The chain links TRBV7-2 to TRBJ2-1, with TRBD2 matching 10 bases. V gave up 5 bases and J gave up 2 bases; unmatched junction bases: 9. This CDR3 contains 17 residues. In germline, CDR1 is SGHTA, CDR2 FQGNSA. CDR3 in DNA: TGTGCCAGCAGCCCGTTGACTAGCGGGTCACCCTACAATGAGCAGTTCTTC. Residues: CASSPLTSGSPYNEQFF. Together with reference TRBV7-2 and TRBJ2-1, the CDR3 gives the full variable domain: GAGVSQSPSNKVTEKGKDVELRCDPISGHTALYWYRQSLGQGLEFLIYFQGNSAPDKSGLPSDRFSAERTGGSVSTLTIQRTQQEDSAVYLCASSPLTSGSPYNEQFFGPGTRLTVL.

The rearrangement uses TRBV30 and TRBJ2-5; TRBD2 aligns across 9 bases. Germline V CDR1 and CDR2: GTSNPN, SVGIG (reference sequence). V was pared by 3 bases and J by 5 bases, with 7 bases of the junction left unmatched. The CDR3 totals 14 residues. CDR3 in DNA: TGTGCCTGGAGCTTAGCGGGAGTTTGGGAGACCCAGTACTTC. Its translation is CAWSLAGVWETQYF.

This chain's CDR3 is CASSPSGNNEQFF. In DNA, the CDR3 is TGTGCCAGCTCACCATCCGGGAACAATGAGCAGTTCTTC. The chain is built from TRBV18 and TRBJ2-1, with D maybe TRBD2 (5 bases). Deletions cut 2 bases from V and 5 bases from J, with 7 bases between. Germline V gene sequence: CDR1 KGHSH, CDR2 LQKENI. CDR3 length: 13 amino acids.

This rearrangement joins TRBV7-9 to TRBJ1-4; D might be TRBD1 (5 bases). The CDR3 contains 13 residues. The germline CDR1 and CDR2 sequences are SEHNR and FQNEAQ (reference sequence). V lost 5 bases to trimming and J lost 8 bases, with 12 bases between them. The CDR3 region is CASSIPGGEKLFF. CDR3 sequence (DNA): TGTGCCAGCAGCATACCCGGGGGGGAAAAACTGTTTTTT.

This clone was seen once. The V gene is TRBV30, the J gene TRBJ1-4; TRBD1 is a possible D gene (5 bases). Looked up from germline, CDR1 is GTSNPN and CDR2 is SVGIG (reference sequence). V shed 5 bases and J shed 2 bases, with 15 bases lying between them. CDR3 size: 15 residues. Written as DNA, the CDR3 is TGTGCCTGGGTGCTCGGAGGGGCCACTAATGAAAAACTGTTTTTT. It translates to CAWVLGGATNEKLFF.

The gene calls are TRBV7-2 and TRBJ2-2, with D possibly TRBD1 on 5 matching bases. Trimming left V 4 bases short and J 3 bases short, with 12 bases between. Germline values: CDR1 SGHTA, CDR2 FQGNSA. The CDR3 loop spans 15 amino acids. CDR3 in amino acids: CASSSFDRHTGELFF. For the CDR3, the DNA is TGTGCCAGCAGCTCATTCGACAGACACACCGGGGAGCTGTTTTTT.

This chain connects TRBV6-5 to TRBJ1-1; TRBD1 is a possible D gene (5 bases). V was clipped by 6 bases and J by 0 bases, with 8 bases between them. CDR1 is MNHEY, CDR2 SVGAGI, per germline. The CDR3 is made up of 13 amino acids. The DNA of the CDR3 is TGTGCCAGCAGGAAGACAGTGAACACTGAAGCTTTCTTT. Translating gives CASRKTVNTEAFF.

CDR3: CASSRDRNNYGYTF. Here the CDR3 DNA reads TGTGCCAGCAGCCGGGACAGGAACAACTATGGCTACACCTTC. The V call is TRBV5-8, the J call TRBJ1-2, with 8 bases that match TRBD1. Trimming cost V 4 bases and J 2 bases; bases outside gene matches: 4. CDR3 length equals 14 residues. Germline V gene sequence: CDR1 SGHTS, CDR2 YDEGEE. The complete variable domain, with remaining parts taken from reference TRBV5-8 and TRBJ1-2, reads EAGVTQSPTHLIKTRGQQATLRCSPISGHTSVYWYQQALGLGLQFLLWYDEGEERNRGNFPPRFSGRQFPNYSSELNVNALELEDSALYLCASSRDRNNYGYTFGSGTRLTVV.

J is TRBJ1-2 and V is TRBV14; D call uncertain. Germline values: CDR1 SGHDN, CDR2 FVKESK. CDR3 size: 13 residues. Trimming removed 1 base from V and 3 bases from J, with 6 bases in between. CDR3 DNA: TGTGCCAGCAGCCAAGGGGAGTACTATGGCTACACCTTC. This sequence encodes CASSQGEYYGYTF.

Regarding this clone: A read error may account for a junction end that differs from germline. J is TRBJ1-1 and V is TRBV5-1, with 11 nucleotides matching TRBD1. CDR3 length equals 15 residues. Looked up from germline, CDR1 is SGHRS and CDR2 is YFSETQ. CDR3 protein: CASSSTGQGGTGAFF. The CDR3 DNA reads TGCGCCAGCAGCTCAACGGGACAGGGGGGTACTGGAGCTTTCTTT.

The rearrangement uses TRBV25-1 and TRBJ2-2; 10 nucleotides agree with TRBD2. Per the germline V gene, CDR1 is MGHDK and CDR2 is SYGVNS. After removal of 2 bases from V and 6 bases from J, the junction contained 6 bases not matched to a gene. This CDR3 comprises 16 residues. CDR3 nucleotides: TGTGCCAGCAGTGAACCCCGGAGCGGGAGGGCCGGGGAGCTGTTTTTT. It encodes CASSEPRSGRAGELFF.

The rearrangement links TRBV11-3 to TRBJ2-5, with a weak D call TRBD2 (6 bases). The CDR3 covers 15 residues. Looked up from germline, CDR1 is SGHNT and CDR2 is YENEEA. Trimming took 0 bases from V and 5 from J, leaving 13 bases between them. CDR3 region: CASSLDGRTSETQYF. The CDR3 DNA reads TGTGCCAGCAGCTTAGATGGTCGAACTAGCGAGACCCAGTACTTC.